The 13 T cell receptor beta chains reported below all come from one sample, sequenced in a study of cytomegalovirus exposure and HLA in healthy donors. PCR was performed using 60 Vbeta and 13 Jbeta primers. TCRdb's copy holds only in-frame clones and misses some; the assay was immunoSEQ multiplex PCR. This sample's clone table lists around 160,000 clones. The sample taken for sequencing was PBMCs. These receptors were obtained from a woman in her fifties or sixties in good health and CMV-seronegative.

CDR3 loop: CASSRDREGRGYTF. CDR3 coding DNA: TGTGCCAGCAGCCGGGACAGGGAAGGGCGTGGCTACACCTTC. V gene TRBV6-6 combines with J gene TRBJ1-2; 9 bases agree with TRBD1. Losses at the gene ends were 6 bases for V and 7 bases for J; bases not matched to a gene: 9. The length of the CDR3 is 14 residues. Germline-derived CDR1 and CDR2 are MNHNY and SVGAGI (reference sequence).

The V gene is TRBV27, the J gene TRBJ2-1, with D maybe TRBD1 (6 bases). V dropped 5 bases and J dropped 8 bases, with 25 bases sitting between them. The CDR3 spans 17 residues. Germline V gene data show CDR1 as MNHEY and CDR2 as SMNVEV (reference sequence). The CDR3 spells CASSLRQDAGLWYEQFF. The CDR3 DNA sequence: TGTGCCAGCAGTCTGCGACAGGATGCTGGTTTATGGTATGAGCAGTTCTTC.

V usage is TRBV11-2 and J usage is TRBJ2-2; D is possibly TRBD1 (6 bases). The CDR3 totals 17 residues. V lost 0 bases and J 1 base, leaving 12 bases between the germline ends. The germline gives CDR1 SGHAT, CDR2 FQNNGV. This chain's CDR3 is CASSLEQGLWNTGELFF. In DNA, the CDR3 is TGTGCCAGCAGCTTAGAGCAGGGGCTATGGAACACCGGGGAGCTGTTTTTT.

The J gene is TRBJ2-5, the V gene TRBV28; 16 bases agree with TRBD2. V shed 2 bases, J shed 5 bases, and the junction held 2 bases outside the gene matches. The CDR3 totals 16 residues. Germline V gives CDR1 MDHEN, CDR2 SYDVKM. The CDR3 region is CASSLGTSGREETQYF. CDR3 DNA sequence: TGTGCCAGCAGTTTAGGGACTAGCGGGAGGGAGGAGACCCAGTACTTC.

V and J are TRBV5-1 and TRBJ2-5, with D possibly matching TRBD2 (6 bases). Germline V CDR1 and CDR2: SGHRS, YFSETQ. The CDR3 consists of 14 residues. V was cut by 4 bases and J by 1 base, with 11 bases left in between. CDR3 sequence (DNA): TGCGCCAGCAGCCCGAGGGACTTCCAAGAGACCCAGTACTTC. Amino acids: CASSPRDFQETQYF. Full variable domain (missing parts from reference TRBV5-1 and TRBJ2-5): KAGVTQTPRYLIKTRGQQVTLSCSPISGHRSVSWYQQTPGQGLQFLFEYFSETQRNKGNFPGRFSGRQFSNSRSEMNVSTLELGDSALYLCASSPRDFQETQYFGPGTRLLVL.

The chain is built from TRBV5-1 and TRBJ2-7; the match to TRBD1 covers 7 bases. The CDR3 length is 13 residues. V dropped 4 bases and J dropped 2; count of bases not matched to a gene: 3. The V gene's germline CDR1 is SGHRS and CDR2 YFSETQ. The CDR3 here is CASSPQGAYEQYF. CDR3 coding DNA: TGCGCCAGCAGCCCTCAGGGGGCCTACGAGCAGTACTTC.

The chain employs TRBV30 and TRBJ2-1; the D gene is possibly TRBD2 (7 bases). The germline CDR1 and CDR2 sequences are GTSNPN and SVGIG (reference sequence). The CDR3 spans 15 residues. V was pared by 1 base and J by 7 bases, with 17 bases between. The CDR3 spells CAWSGGGSWQNEQFF. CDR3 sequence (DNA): TGTGCCTGGAGTGGCGGGGGCTCATGGCAGAATGAGCAGTTCTTC.

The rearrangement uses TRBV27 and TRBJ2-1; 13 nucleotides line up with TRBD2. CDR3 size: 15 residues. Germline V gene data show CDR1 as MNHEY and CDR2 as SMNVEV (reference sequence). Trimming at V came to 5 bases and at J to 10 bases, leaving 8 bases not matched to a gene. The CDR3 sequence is CASSPGLAGVGEQFF. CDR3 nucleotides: TGTGCCAGCAGTCCCGGACTAGCGGGAGTAGGAGAGCAGTTCTTC.

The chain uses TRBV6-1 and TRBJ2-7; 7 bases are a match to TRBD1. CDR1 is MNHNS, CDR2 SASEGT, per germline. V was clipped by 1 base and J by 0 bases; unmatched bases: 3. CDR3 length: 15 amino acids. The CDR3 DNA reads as TGTGCCAGCAGTGAAGGTGGGACAGTCTCCTACGAGCAGTACTTC. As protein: CASSEGGTVSYEQYF.

CDR3 nucleotide sequence: TGTGCCAGCAGCCCGGGACTAGAACTCGCCGAGCAGTACTTC. It encodes CASSPGLELAEQYF. The chain links TRBV4-2 to TRBJ2-7; the match to TRBD2 covers 8 bases. The V gene end was trimmed by 4 bases and the J gene end by 6 bases; junction bases not matched to a gene: 8. Germline lookup yields CDR1 LGHNA and CDR2 YNFKEQ. The length of the CDR3 is 14 residues.

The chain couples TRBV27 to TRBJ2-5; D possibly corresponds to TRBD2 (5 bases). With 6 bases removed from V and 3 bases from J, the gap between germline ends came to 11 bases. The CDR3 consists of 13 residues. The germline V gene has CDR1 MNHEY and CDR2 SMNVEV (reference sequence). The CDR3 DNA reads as TGTGCCAGCAGGCTCGCGGGTAAAGAGACCCAGTACTTC. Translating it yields CASRLAGKETQYF.

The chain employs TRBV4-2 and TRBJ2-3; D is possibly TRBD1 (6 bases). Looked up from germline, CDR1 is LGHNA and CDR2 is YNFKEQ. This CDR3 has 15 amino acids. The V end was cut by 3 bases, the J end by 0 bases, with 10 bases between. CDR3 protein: CASSHARGSTDTQYF. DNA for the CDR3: TGTGCCAGCAGCCATGCCAGGGGAAGCACAGATACGCAGTATTTT.

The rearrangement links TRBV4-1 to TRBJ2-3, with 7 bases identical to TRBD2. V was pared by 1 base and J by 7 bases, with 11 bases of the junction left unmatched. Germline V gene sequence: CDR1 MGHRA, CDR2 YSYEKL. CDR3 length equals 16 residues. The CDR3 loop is CASSQAEERDRNTQYF. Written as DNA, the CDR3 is TGCGCCAGCAGCCAAGCGGAGGAGCGGGATCGGAATACGCAGTATTTT.